Each of the 18 T cell receptor beta chains below was sequenced from the same sample in a study of siplizumab effects on memory and regulatory T cells. Some clones are missing from TCRdb's copy, which holds only in-frame ones; the method was immunoSEQ multiplex PCR. The table lists about 87,000 clones, approximately 86% of them singletons. The source material was Tregs sorted from blood. The receptors here all came from a human donor in good health.

The chain has TRBV4-2 and TRBJ2-7; TRBD2 is a possible D gene (5 bases). The germline gives CDR1 LGHNA, CDR2 YNFKEQ. Trimming cost V 1 base and J 3 bases, with 7 bases left between them. The CDR3 has 13 residues. The CDR3 loop reads CASSQVAYYEQYF. The CDR3 DNA is TGTGCCAGCAGCCAAGTAGCGTACTACGAGCAGTACTTC.

This chain uses TRBV7-6 with TRBJ1-1, with a tentative D call TRBD1 (5 bases). The CDR3 extends over 14 amino acids. V was cut by 5 bases and J by 0 bases, with 10 bases left in between. Germline loops: CDR1 SGHVS, CDR2 FNYEAQ. The CDR3 sequence is CASSQQTVNTEAFF. The CDR3 region has the DNA TGTGCCAGCAGCCAACAGACAGTGAACACTGAAGCTTTCTTT. Looking up the rest from reference TRBV7-6 and TRBJ1-1 gives the full variable domain: GAGVSQSPRYKVTKRGQDVALRCDPISGHVSLYWYRQALGQGPEFLTYFNYEAQQDKSGLPNDRFSAERPEGSISTLTIQRTEQRDSAMYRCASSQQTVNTEAFFGQGTRLTVV.

The table lists this clone with a few counts. The chain couples TRBV5-1 to TRBJ1-1, with a tentative D call TRBD1 (5 bases). The CDR3 length is 16 residues. The V end lost 2 bases, the J end lost 5 bases, and 19 bases lay between the germline ends. Germline V gives CDR1 SGHRS, CDR2 YFSETQ. As DNA, the CDR3 is TGCGCCAGCAGCTTAGGCCCTTTCCTAGGGGAAACTGAAGCTTTCTTT. As protein: CASSLGPFLGETEAFF.

This clone appeared once. The rearrangement links TRBV6-5 to TRBJ1-3; TRBD1 matches at 7 bases. This CDR3 is built from 15 residues. CDR1 and CDR2 (germline): MNHEY, SVGAGI. J was trimmed by 2 bases and V by 6 bases; bases with no gene match: 7. CDR3 sequence: CASSPGGKTGNTIYF. The CDR3, as DNA: TGTGCCAGCAGCCCAGGGGGGAAAACTGGAAACACCATATATTTT.

The chain links TRBV12-5 to TRBJ2-7, with TRBD1 identical over 9 bases. V gave up 1 base and J gave up 2 bases; unmatched junction bases: 15. The CDR3 totals 19 residues. Germline loops: CDR1 LGHNT, CDR2 FRNRAP. The CDR3: CASGLAGGTGTSFAYEQYF. In DNA form, the CDR3 reads TGTGCTAGTGGTTTGGCAGGTGGGACAGGGACTTCATTTGCCTACGAGCAGTACTTC. The whole variable domain, filled in from reference TRBV12-5 and TRBJ2-7, reads DARVTQTPRHKVTEMGQEVTMRCQPILGHNTVFWYRQTMMQGLELLAYFRNRAPLDDSGMPKDRFSAEMPDATLATLKIQPSEPRDSAVYFCASGLAGGTGTSFAYEQYFGPGTRLTVT.

The chain employs TRBV7-9 and TRBJ2-3; possibly TRBD1 for D (6 bases). The ends were cut back, 5 bases at V and 3 bases at J, with 15 bases in the middle. There are 15 residues in the CDR3. Germline V CDR1 and CDR2: SEHNR, FQNEAQ (reference sequence). The CDR3 DNA sequence: TGTGCCAGCAGCGTTACAGGGATGGGGACAGATACGCAGTATTTT. This sequence encodes CASSVTGMGTDTQYF.

This clone was counted between two and nine times. This chain connects TRBV9 to TRBJ1-3; 7 nucleotides match TRBD1. CDR1 is SGDLS and CDR2 is YYNGEE in the germline V gene. The CDR3 length is 16 residues. The ends lost 0 bases at V and 1 base at J; junction bases unmatched: 4. The CDR3 spells CASSVEGGQSGNTIYF. CDR3 DNA sequence: TGTGCCAGCAGCGTAGAGGGGGGACAGTCTGGAAACACCATATATTTT.

This clone was seen a handful of times. V is TRBV30 and J is TRBJ2-2, with 15 bases that match TRBD2. The CDR3 is 17 residues long. Losses at the gene ends were 5 bases for V and 6 bases for J; bases not matched to a gene: 10. The germline V gene has CDR1 GTSNPN and CDR2 SVGIG (reference sequence). Here the CDR3 reads CAWVPGLAGGPPGELFF. The CDR3 DNA follows: TGTGCCTGGGTCCCGGGACTAGCGGGGGGTCCTCCCGGGGAGCTGTTTTTT.

The chain combines TRBV5-6 with TRBJ2-7; 10 nucleotides agree with TRBD1. This CDR3 spans 17 amino acids. V dropped 2 bases and J dropped 5; count of bases not matched to a gene: 13. Germline V gene lookup returns CDR1 SGHDT and CDR2 YYEEEE. This chain's CDR3 is CASSFIGATGGLDEQYF. Written as DNA, the CDR3 is TGTGCCAGCAGCTTCATCGGGGCGACAGGGGGCCTCGACGAGCAGTACTTC.

CDR3 in DNA: TGTGCCAGCAGCTTGGCGGTCAGTGCGAACACCGGGGAGCTGTTTTTT. Amino acids: CASSLAVSANTGELFF. The chain carries TRBV5-5 and TRBJ2-2; no firm D call. Trimming stripped 0 bases from V and 0 bases from J, with 9 bases between. In germline, CDR1 is SGHKS, CDR2 YYEKEE (reference sequence). CDR3 size: 16 residues.

This chain links TRBV25-1 with TRBJ2-3; D remains unclear. CDR3 length equals 13 residues. Trimming took 4 bases from V and 3 from J, leaving 8 bases between them. Germline CDR1 MGHDK, CDR2 SYGVNS. The CDR3 sequence: CASSASWTDTQYF. The CDR3 nucleotides are TGTGCCAGCAGTGCGTCCTGGACAGATACGCAGTATTTT.

The chain recombines TRBV11-2 with TRBJ2-3, with 8 positions matching TRBD2. The V gene's germline CDR1 is SGHAT and CDR2 FQNNGV. This CDR3 is 15 amino acids long. V shed 4 bases, J shed 4 bases, and the junction held 7 bases outside the gene matches. The CDR3 loop reads CASSSRGAQADTQYF. In DNA, the CDR3 is TGTGCCAGCAGCTCGCGGGGGGCCCAGGCAGATACGCAGTATTTT. The full variable domain, completed using reference TRBV11-2 and TRBJ2-3, is EAGVAQSPRYKIIEKRQSVAFWCNPISGHATLYWYQQILGQGPKLLIQFQNNGVVDDSQLPKDRFSAERLKGVDSTLKIQPAKLEDSAVYLCASSSRGAQADTQYFGPGTRLTVL.

This rearrangement joins TRBV6-5 to TRBJ2-2; perhaps TRBD1 as D (5 bases). The germline V gene has CDR1 MNHEY and CDR2 SVGAGI. The length of the CDR3 is 11 residues. Between the trimmed V and J ends, which lost 7 bases and 8 bases, there was a span of 8 bases. This CDR3 is CASKGVGELFF. CDR3 in DNA: TGTGCCAGCAAAGGGGTGGGGGAGCTGTTTTTT.

As DNA, the CDR3 is TGTGCCAGCACGGGCGGCGCGGAGGCCGGGGAGCTGTTTTTT. It translates to CASTGGAEAGELFF. The genes are TRBV28 and TRBJ2-2, with D perhaps matching TRBD2 (5 bases). V was clipped by 7 bases and J by 6 bases, with 15 bases between them. Germline assignment: CDR1 MDHEN and CDR2 SYDVKM. The CDR3 runs to 14 residues.

This chain connects TRBV5-1 to TRBJ1-2; D is unresolved. V was clipped by 5 bases and J by 2 bases, with 13 bases between them. In germline, CDR1 is SGHRS, CDR2 YFSETQ. This CDR3 comprises 14 residues. DNA for the CDR3: TGCGCCAGCAGGGGCGTGAGGCAAAACTATGGCTACACCTTC. Translation: CASRGVRQNYGYTF.

This rearrangement joins TRBV28 to TRBJ2-3; D possibly corresponds to TRBD2 (6 bases). CDR1 is MDHEN and CDR2 is SYDVKM in the germline V gene. The CDR3 length is 14 residues. Trimming removed 5 bases at V and 1 base at J, with 10 bases between. The CDR3 loop reads CASSLPGGTDTQYF. The CDR3 DNA sequence: TGTGCCAGCAGTCTCCCGGGAGGCACAGATACGCAGTATTTT.

The V call is TRBV14, the J call TRBJ2-5, with 9 bases identical to TRBD1. The junction had 9 bases not matched to a gene; V was cut back by 5 bases and J by 5 bases. Germline V CDR1 and CDR2: SGHDN, FVKESK. CDR3 length: 15 residues. The CDR3 spells CASSVQQGAGETQYF. Here the CDR3 DNA reads TGTGCCAGCAGCGTCCAACAGGGGGCTGGGGAGACCCAGTACTTC.

The chain employs TRBV30 and TRBJ2-5; the D gene is possibly TRBD1 (6 bases). Germline V gives CDR1 GTSNPN, CDR2 SVGIG (reference sequence). Trimming took 5 bases from V and 0 from J, leaving 16 bases between them. The CDR3 runs 15 residues. The CDR3 region is CAWGTRDKYQETQYF. CDR3 nucleotides: TGTGCCTGGGGTACTAGGGACAAGTACCAAGAGACCCAGTACTTC.